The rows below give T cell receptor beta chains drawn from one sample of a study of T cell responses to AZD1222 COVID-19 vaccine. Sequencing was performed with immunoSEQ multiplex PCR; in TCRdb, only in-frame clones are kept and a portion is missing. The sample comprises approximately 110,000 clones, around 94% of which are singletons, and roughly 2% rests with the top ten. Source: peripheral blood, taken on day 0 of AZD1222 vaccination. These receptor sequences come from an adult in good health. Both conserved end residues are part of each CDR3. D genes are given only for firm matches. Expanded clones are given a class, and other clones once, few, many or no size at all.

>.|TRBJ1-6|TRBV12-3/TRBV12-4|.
CASILGRGTPLHF
TGTGCCAGCATCCTCGGTCGGGGTACACCCCTCCACTTT
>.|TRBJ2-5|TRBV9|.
CASSVGEEHMGGETQYF
TGTGCCAGCAGCGTAGGGGAGGAACACATGGGGGGCGAGACCCAGTACTTC
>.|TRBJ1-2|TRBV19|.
CASNGWTGGSYGYTF
TGTGCCAGTAACGGATGGACCGGGGGATCCTATGGCTACACCTTC
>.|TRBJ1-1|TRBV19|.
CASSISQNLNTEAFF
TGTGCCAGTAGTATATCGCAGAACCTGAACACTGAAGCTTTCTTT
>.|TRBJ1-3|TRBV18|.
CASSPTVKGLNSGNTIYF
TGTGCCAGCTCACCCACCGTGAAGGGACTTAACTCTGGAAACACCATATATTTT
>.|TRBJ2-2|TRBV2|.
CASSPGGGGPRAGELFF
TGTGCCAGCAGCCCCGGGGGTGGGGGCCCGAGGGCCGGGGAGCTGTTTTTT
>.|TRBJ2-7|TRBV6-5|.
CASSYYGGKSYEQYF
TGTGCCAGCAGTTATTACGGTGGCAAGTCCTACGAGCAGTACTTC
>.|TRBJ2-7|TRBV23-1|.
CASSPYLRREYDTYEQYF
TGCGCCAGCAGTCCTTATTTAAGGAGGGAATATGATACCTACGAGCAGTACTTC
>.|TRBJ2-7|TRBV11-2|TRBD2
CASSGLAGILYEQYF
TGTGCCAGCAGCGGACTAGCGGGAATACTCTACGAGCAGTACTTC
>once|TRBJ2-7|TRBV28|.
CASSPTGLYSEQYF
TGTGCCAGCAGCCCCACAGGTTTATACTCCGAGCAGTACTTC
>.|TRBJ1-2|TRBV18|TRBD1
CASSPESGQGAYGYTF
TGTGCCAGCTCACCAGAATCGGGACAGGGTGCCTATGGCTACACCTTC
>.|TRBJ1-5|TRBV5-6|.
CASSLGPIAISNQPQHF
TGTGCCAGCAGCTTGGGACCGATCGCTATTAGCAATCAGCCCCAGCATTTT
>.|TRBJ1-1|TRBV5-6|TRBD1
CASSPGTGGTEAFF
TGTGCCAGCAGCCCCGGGACAGGGGGCACTGAAGCTTTCTTT
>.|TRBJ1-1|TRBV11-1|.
CASSLDRSGEAFF
TGTGCCAGCAGCTTAGACAGGTCGGGTGAAGCTTTCTTT
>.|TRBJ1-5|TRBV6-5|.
CASSYSGAGAQHF
TGTGCCAGCAGTTACTCCGGGGCAGGGGCCCAGCATTTT
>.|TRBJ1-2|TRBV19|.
CASSTTIGGETGYTF
TGTGCCAGTAGTACCACAATTGGGGGCGAAACGGGCTACACCTTC